A selection of T cell receptor beta chains follows, all from one sample in a study of cytomegalovirus exposure and HLA in healthy donors. Sequencing used immunoSEQ multiplex PCR; TCRdb keeps in-frame clones, though not all of them. The sample holds 120,000 to 150,000 clones, roughly 73% seen once. Sequencing was performed on PBMCs. Receptor source: a female donor in good health and CMV-seronegative. Each CDR3 is given with its conserved first and last residue. Each record gives: D gene, V gene, J gene, CDR3 DNA, CDR3 protein. The D gene is left open where the match is weak.

D: NA
V: TRBV5-1
J: TRBJ2-5
DNA: TGCGCCAGTGCACAGGCGGAGAGATACCAAGAGACCCAGTACTTC
CDR3: CASAQAERYQETQYF

D: TRBD1
V: TRBV11-2
J: TRBJ1-1
DNA: TGTGCCAGCAGCAATAGAAGGGGGCCTGGCACTGAAGCTTTCTTT
CDR3: CASSNRRGPGTEAFF

D: NA
V: TRBV19
J: TRBJ2-6
DNA: TGTGCCAGTAGTAAAGACAGCTCTGGGGCCAACGTCCTGACTTTC
CDR3: CASSKDSSGANVLTF

D: NA
V: TRBV27
J: TRBJ2-7
DNA: TGTGCCAGCAGAACAGGGCCTGACTACGAGCAGTACTTC
CDR3: CASRTGPDYEQYF

D: NA
V: TRBV10-2
J: TRBJ1-2
DNA: TGCGCCAGCAGCCTACAGGGCTCCCCTGACTATGGCTACACCTTC
CDR3: CASSLQGSPDYGYTF

D: TRBD1
V: TRBV5-1
J: TRBJ2-1
DNA: TGCGCCAGCAGCTTTCCCGGGACAGGGAACGTCAATGAGCAGTTCTTC
CDR3: CASSFPGTGNVNEQFF

D: TRBD1
V: TRBV5-4
J: TRBJ2-2
DNA: TGTGCCAGCAGCCTACAGGGGGTTGAGCTGTTTTTT
CDR3: CASSLQGVELFF

D: NA
V: TRBV29-1
J: TRBJ1-2
DNA: TGCAGCGTTTACCGGGAAGGTAACTATGGCTACACCTTC
CDR3: CSVYREGNYGYTF

D: NA
V: TRBV28
J: TRBJ2-6
DNA: TGTGCCAGCAGTTTATCCCCAGGGGCAGGGGCCAACGTCCTGACTTTC
CDR3: CASSLSPGAGANVLTF

D: TRBD1
V: TRBV19
J: TRBJ2-2
DNA: TGTGCCACTCGGACAGGACTGAACACCGGGGAGCTGTTTTTT
CDR3: CATRTGLNTGELFF

D: TRBD1
V: TRBV5-1
J: TRBJ1-1
DNA: TGCGCCAGCAGCGTTCGACAGGGATTGGCCACTGAAGCTTTCTTT
CDR3: CASSVRQGLATEAFF

D: NA
V: TRBV7-9
J: TRBJ2-5
DNA: TGTGCCAGCAGCTTCGGAAGCGGCCAAGAGACCCAGTACTTC
CDR3: CASSFGSGQETQYF

D: TRBD1
V: TRBV18
J: TRBJ1-2
DNA: TGTGCCAGCTCGCCCCAGGGGGCGCGAGGGGAAGGCTACACCTTC
CDR3: CASSPQGARGEGYTF

D: NA
V: TRBV7-3
J: TRBJ2-7
DNA: TGTACCAGCAGCTTACGGGACGAGCAGTACTTC
CDR3: CTSSLRDEQYF